The subject of this entry is one T cell receptor beta chain. PCR used 60 Vbeta primers and 13 Jbeta primers. Here immunoSEQ multiplex PCR was the method, and the copy in TCRdb shows in-frame clones only, minus some. The repertoire holds some 110,000 clones, with over 75% as singletons. The data stem from a study of cytomegalovirus exposure and HLA in healthy donors. V dropped 7 bases and J dropped 0 bases, with 13 bases sitting between them. The CDR3 contains 14 residues. CDR1 is WSHSY, CDR2 SAAADI, per germline. Donors were ostensibly healthy at sampling, although undocumented immune exposures were probable.

This clonotype was sampled from a woman aged 40 to 55 in good health and CMV-seropositive. The chain is built from TRBV10-2 and TRBJ2-7; D might be TRBD2 (6 bases). The sample taken for sequencing was PBMCs. The CDR3 DNA reads TGCGCCAGCATCCCAGGGACTGGCTCCTACGAGCAGTACTTC. This codes for CASIPGTGSYEQYF.